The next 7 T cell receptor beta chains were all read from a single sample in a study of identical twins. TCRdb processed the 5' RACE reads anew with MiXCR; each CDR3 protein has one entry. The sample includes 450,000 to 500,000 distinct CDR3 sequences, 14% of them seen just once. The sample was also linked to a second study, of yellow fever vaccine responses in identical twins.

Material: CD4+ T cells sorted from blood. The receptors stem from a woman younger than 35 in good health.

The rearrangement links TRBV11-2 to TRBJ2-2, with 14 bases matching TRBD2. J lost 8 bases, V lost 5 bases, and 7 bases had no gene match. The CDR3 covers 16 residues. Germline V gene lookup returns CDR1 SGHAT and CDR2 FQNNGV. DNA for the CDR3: TGTGCCAGCAGCCCCAGGACTAGCGGGAGGTCGGGGGAGCTGTTTTTT. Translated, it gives CASSPRTSGRSGELFF.

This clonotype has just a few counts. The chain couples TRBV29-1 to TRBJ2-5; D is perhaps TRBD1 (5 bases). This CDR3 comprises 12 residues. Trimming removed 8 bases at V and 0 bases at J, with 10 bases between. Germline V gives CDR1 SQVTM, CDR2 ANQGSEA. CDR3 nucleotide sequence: TGCAGCTTGGCGACAGACCAAGAGACCCAGTACTTC. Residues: CSLATDQETQYF. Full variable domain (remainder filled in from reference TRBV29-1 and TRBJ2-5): SAVISQKPSRDICQRGTSLTIQCQVDSQVTMMFWYRQQPGQSLTLIATANQGSEATYESGFVIDKFPISRPNLTFSTLTVSNMSPEDSSIYLCSLATDQETQYFGPGTRLLVL.

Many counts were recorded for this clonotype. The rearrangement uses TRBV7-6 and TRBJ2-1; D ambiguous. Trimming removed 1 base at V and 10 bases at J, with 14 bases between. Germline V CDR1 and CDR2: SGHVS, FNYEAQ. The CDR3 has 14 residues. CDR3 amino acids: CASSLVSLSGEQFF. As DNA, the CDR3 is TGTGCCAGCAGCTTAGTGTCCCTTAGTGGGGAGCAGTTCTTC. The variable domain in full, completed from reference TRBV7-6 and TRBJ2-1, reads GAGVSQSPRYKVTKRGQDVALRCDPISGHVSLYWYRQALGQGPEFLTYFNYEAQQDKSGLPNDRFSAERPEGSISTLTIQRTEQRDSAMYRCASSLVSLSGEQFFGPGTRLTVL.

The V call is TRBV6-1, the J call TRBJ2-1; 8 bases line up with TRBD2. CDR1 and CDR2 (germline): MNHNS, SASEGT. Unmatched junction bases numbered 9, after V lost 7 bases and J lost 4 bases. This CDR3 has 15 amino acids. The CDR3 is CASKESGGPYNEQFF. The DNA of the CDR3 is TGTGCCAGCAAAGAAAGCGGGGGCCCGTACAATGAGCAGTTCTTC.

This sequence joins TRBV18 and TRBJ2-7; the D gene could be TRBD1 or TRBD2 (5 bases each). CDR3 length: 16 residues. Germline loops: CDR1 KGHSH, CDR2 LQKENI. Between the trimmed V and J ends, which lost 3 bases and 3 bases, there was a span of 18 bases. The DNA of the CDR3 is TGTGCCAGCTCACCCCCCTTTGGGACCTCGAACTACGAGCAGTACTTC. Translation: CASSPPFGTSNYEQYF. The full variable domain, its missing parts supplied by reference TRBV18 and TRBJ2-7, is NAGVMQNPRHLVRRRGQEARLRCSPMKGHSHVYWYRQLPEEGLKFMVYLQKENIIDESGMPKERFSAEFPKEGPSILRIQQVVRGDSAAYFCASSPPFGTSNYEQYFGPGTRLTVT.

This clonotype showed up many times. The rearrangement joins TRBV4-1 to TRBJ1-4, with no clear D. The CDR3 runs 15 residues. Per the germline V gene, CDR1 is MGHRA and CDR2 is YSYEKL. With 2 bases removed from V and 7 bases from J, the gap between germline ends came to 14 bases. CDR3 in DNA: TGCGCCAGCAGCCAACTACCTGGATATGGTGAAAAACTGTTTTTT. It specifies CASSQLPGYGEKLFF.

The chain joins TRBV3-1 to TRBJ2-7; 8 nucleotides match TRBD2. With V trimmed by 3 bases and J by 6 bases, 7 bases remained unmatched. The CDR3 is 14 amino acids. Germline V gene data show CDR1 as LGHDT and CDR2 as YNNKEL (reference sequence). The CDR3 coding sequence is TGTGCCAGCAGCCATTCAGCGGGAGTCTCCGAGCAGTACTTC. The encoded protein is CASSHSAGVSEQYF.